Each of the 21 T cell receptor beta chains below was sequenced from the same sample in a study of blood T cell repertoires in COVID-19 (dated by TCRdb to the early 2020s). The library was produced with the immunoSEQ multiplex PCR assay. In TCRdb, the immuneACCESS table is reduced to in-frame sequences with V and J assigned. These tables do not hold every clone; where another copy was compared, an unresolved V gene accounts for under half, and the others remain unexplained. Here the sample has about 71,000 clones; 90% occur a single time. 0.77% of the sample is held by the ten biggest clonotypes. The source material was peripheral blood. Source of these receptors: an elderly woman with acute or convalescent COVID-19.

The V and J genes are TRBV18 and TRBJ2-3; D gene uncertain. The V end was cut by 3 bases, the J end by 0 bases, with 16 bases between. From germline, CDR1 is KGHSH and CDR2 LQKENI. The CDR3 consists of 17 residues. The CDR3 spells CASSPSNLISSTDTQYF. The CDR3, as DNA: TGTGCCAGCTCACCCTCTAACCTTATCTCTAGCACAGATACGCAGTATTTT.

The J gene is TRBJ2-7, the V gene TRBV5-1, with 10 bases lining up with TRBD1. J was trimmed by 3 bases and V by 4 bases; bases with no gene match: 4. This CDR3 is built from 14 residues. Germline V gene sequence: CDR1 SGHRS, CDR2 YFSETQ. CDR3 in DNA: TGCGCCAGCAGCAGCCGGACAGGGGGCTACGAGCAGTACTTC. Protein: CASSSRTGGYEQYF.

The chain links TRBV7-9 to TRBJ1-2, with 10 bases fitting TRBD1. Germline V CDR1 and CDR2: SEHNR, FQNEAQ (reference sequence). The CDR3 extends over 16 amino acids. The trim removed 1 base at V and 0 bases at J, leaving 2 bases unmatched. CDR3 amino acids: CASSLGQGAANYGYTF. DNA of the CDR3: TGTGCCAGCAGCTTAGGACAGGGGGCCGCTAACTATGGCTACACCTTC.

The V gene is TRBV29-1, the J gene TRBJ2-3; TRBD1 might be the D (9 bases). The ends were cut back, 7 bases at V and 6 bases at J, with 20 bases in the middle. The CDR3 has 14 residues. Germline loops: CDR1 SQVTM, CDR2 ANQGSEA. CDR3 DNA sequence: TGCAGCGCCGGGGGGGGACAGGGTATGGATACGCAGTATTTT. It is translated as CSAGGGQGMDTQYF.

The chain couples TRBV18 to TRBJ1-2; TRBD1 agrees at 7 bases. Germline CDR1 is KGHSH and CDR2 is LQKENI. The CDR3 is 15 amino acids. V trimming: 0 bases; J trimming: 7 bases; junction bases outside the gene matches: 8. The CDR3 nucleotides are TGTGCCAGCTCACCACCTACAGGGGAAGGTATTGGCTACACCTTC. As protein: CASSPPTGEGIGYTF.

The chain combines TRBV18 with TRBJ1-5; D remains unclear. The CDR3 is made up of 14 amino acids. The V and J ends lost 6 bases and 0 bases respectively, with 9 bases between them. Germline CDR1 KGHSH, CDR2 LQKENI. CDR3 loop: CASSLDYSNQPQHF. As DNA, the CDR3 is TGTGCCAGCTCGCTAGATTATAGCAATCAGCCCCAGCATTTT. Drawing the rest from reference TRBV18 and TRBJ1-5, the complete variable domain is NAGVMQNPRHLVRRRGQEARLRCSPMKGHSHVYWYRQLPEEGLKFMVYLQKENIIDESGMPKERFSAEFPKEGPSILRIQQVVRGDSAAYFCASSLDYSNQPQHFGDGTRLSIL.

The chain is built from TRBV10-3 and TRBJ2-5, with 9 bases matching TRBD1. The CDR3 consists of 13 residues. The germline gives CDR1 ENHRY, CDR2 SYGVKD. The ends lost 7 bases at V and 8 bases at J; junction bases unmatched: 8. The CDR3 DNA is TGTGCCATCAACTCGGGACAGGGCGACACCCAGTACTTC. Translated: CAINSGQGDTQYF.

The rearrangement uses TRBV6-5 and TRBJ2-7, with D possibly matching TRBD2 (5 bases). The CDR3 has 14 residues. The germline CDR1 and CDR2 sequences are MNHEY and SVGAGI. Deletions cut 6 bases from V and 4 bases from J, with 16 bases between. In DNA, the CDR3 is TGTGCCAGCAGGACGACTACCCCTCCGTACGAGCAGTACTTC. It codes for CASRTTTPPYEQYF.

This chain uses TRBV6-5 with TRBJ1-5; D is possibly TRBD1 (5 bases). The V end lost 6 bases, the J end lost 1 base, and 13 bases lay between the germline ends. Per the germline V gene, CDR1 is MNHEY and CDR2 is SVGAGI. The CDR3 spans 15 residues. The CDR3 DNA is TGTGCCAGCAGGGGGGGGGATCCGAGCAATCAGCCCCAGCATTTT. Its translation: CASRGGDPSNQPQHF.

This rearrangement joins TRBV12-5 to TRBJ1-5; possible D gene TRBD1, 6 bases. Trimming pared 7 bases from V and 4 bases from J, leaving 14 bases between. This CDR3 is 14 amino acids long. Germline V gene lookup returns CDR1 LGHNT and CDR2 FRNRAP. DNA of the CDR3: TGTGCTAGTGCCCCCGGGACACCTAATCAGCCCCAGCATTTT. Translation gives CASAPGTPNQPQHF. The whole variable domain, filled in from reference TRBV12-5 and TRBJ1-5, reads DARVTQTPRHKVTEMGQEVTMRCQPILGHNTVFWYRQTMMQGLELLAYFRNRAPLDDSGMPKDRFSAEMPDATLATLKIQPSEPRDSAVYFCASAPGTPNQPQHFGDGTRLSIL.

The V and J genes are TRBV21-1 and TRBJ2-3; the table gives TRBD2 as D, unverified against the DNA. TRBV21-1 is noted as a pseudogene. The length of the CDR3 is 16 residues. The CDR3 is CASSRAAGGHEDTQYF. DNA for the CDR3: TGTGCCAGCAGCAGGGCGGCGGGGGGGCATGAAGATACGCAGTATTTT.

J is TRBJ2-5 and V is TRBV12-2; the table calls TRBD2, which could not be checked here. TRBV12-2 is shown as a pseudogene. The CDR3 sequence is 17 residues long. CDR3 bases: TGTGCAAGTCGCTCAAAGGGACTAGCGGAGTACCAAGAGACCCAGTACTTC. This sequence encodes CASRSKGLAEYQETQYF.

The J gene is TRBJ1-2, the V gene TRBV3-1 (or the pseudogene TRBV3-2); a possible D gene is TRBD1 (5 bases). This CDR3 region has 15 residues. Trimming took off 0 bases at V and 8 bases at J, with 16 bases between the two ends. Germline V gene sequence: CDR1 LGHDT, CDR2 YNNKEL (reference sequence). The CDR3 nucleotides read TGTGCCAGCAGCCAAGATGGTGCAGGGAAGAAAGGCTACACCTTC. Translated, it gives CASSQDGAGKKGYTF.

V gene TRBV7-2 combines with J gene TRBJ2-1; TRBD2 matches at 14 bases. Germline V gives CDR1 SGHTA, CDR2 FQGNSA. CDR3 length: 17 residues. V shed 6 bases, J shed 4 bases, and the junction held 8 bases outside the gene matches. The CDR3 region has the DNA TGTGCCAGCAGGAGGACTAGCGGGAGGAAATCTTACAATGAGCAGTTCTTC. This codes for CASRRTSGRKSYNEQFF.

This clone has only one observation. This CDR3 reads CASSLPRQGREKLFF. The CDR3 bases are TGCGCCAGCAGCTTGCCCCGACAGGGAAGGGAGAAACTGTTTTTT. This rearrangement joins TRBV5-1 to TRBJ1-4, with 7 positions matching TRBD1. Germline lookup yields CDR1 SGHRS and CDR2 YFSETQ. Trimming took 1 base from V and 11 from J; bases not matched to a gene: 11. The CDR3 is 15 residues long.

The chain joins TRBV12-3 or TRBV12-4 to TRBJ1-2, with 8 bases fitting TRBD1. CDR3 length equals 13 residues. J gave up 9 bases and V 4 bases, and 7 bases lay outside the gene matches. CDR3 in amino acids: CASSYGQGYRYTF. CDR3 sequence (DNA): TGTGCCAGCAGTTATGGACAGGGATATCGCTACACCTTC.

Notes on this clone: This sample includes further DNA sequences coding for the same CDR3. The rearrangement uses TRBV15 and TRBJ2-5; 7 bases line up with TRBD1. V lost 0 bases and J lost 4; bases outside the gene matches: 5. The CDR3 has 15 amino acids. Germline loops: CDR1 LNHNV, CDR2 YYDKDF (reference sequence). CDR3 protein: CATSRDRRGRETQYF. The CDR3 DNA is TGTGCCACCAGCAGAGATCGCAGGGGGAGAGAGACCCAGTACTTC.

The rearrangement uses TRBV19 and TRBJ2-3; perhaps TRBD2 as D (6 bases). CDR3 length equals 14 residues. Per germline, CDR1 LNHDA and CDR2 SQIVND (reference sequence). Trimming left V 3 bases short and J 4 bases short, with 11 bases between. The CDR3 DNA reads TGTGCCAGTAGTATTGCGGGGTGGGCAGATACGCAGTATTTT. Encoded protein: CASSIAGWADTQYF. Filled out from reference TRBV19 and TRBJ2-3, the complete variable domain reads DGGITQSPKYLFRKEGQNVTLSCEQNLNHDAMYWYRQDPGQGLRLIYYSQIVNDFQKGDIAEGYSVSREKKESFPLTVTSAQKNPTAFYLCASSIAGWADTQYFGPGTRLTVL.

J is TRBJ1-5 and V is TRBV6-2 or TRBV6-3; 9 bases match TRBD1. The CDR3 consists of 15 residues. With 4 bases clipped from V and 7 bases from J, the junction kept 8 bases outside the gene matches. Looked up from germline, CDR1 is MNHEY and CDR2 is SVGEGT. The CDR3: CASSSLGQGRQPQHF. The CDR3 DNA reads TGTGCCAGCAGTTCGCTAGGACAGGGGAGGCAGCCCCAGCATTTT.

The chain couples TRBV7-6 to TRBJ2-5; 11 positions agree with TRBD2. J was trimmed by 5 bases and V by 1 base; bases with no gene match: 9. The V gene's germline CDR1 is SGHVS and CDR2 FNYEAQ. This CDR3 spans 17 amino acids. The CDR3 region has the DNA TGTGCCAGCAGCTTAGGGCTAGCGGGGGGTCTGGAGGAGACCCAGTACTTC. This gives the protein CASSLGLAGGLEETQYF.

The chain couples TRBV7-9 to TRBJ1-1; D may be TRBD1 (6 bases). Trimming cost V 5 bases and J 1 base, with 8 bases left between them. This CDR3 is 13 amino acids long. The germline V gene encodes CDR1 SEHNR and CDR2 FQNEAQ (reference sequence). CDR3 residues: CASSPGQNTEAFF. The CDR3 coding sequence is TGTGCCAGCAGCCCGGGACAGAACACTGAAGCTTTCTTT.